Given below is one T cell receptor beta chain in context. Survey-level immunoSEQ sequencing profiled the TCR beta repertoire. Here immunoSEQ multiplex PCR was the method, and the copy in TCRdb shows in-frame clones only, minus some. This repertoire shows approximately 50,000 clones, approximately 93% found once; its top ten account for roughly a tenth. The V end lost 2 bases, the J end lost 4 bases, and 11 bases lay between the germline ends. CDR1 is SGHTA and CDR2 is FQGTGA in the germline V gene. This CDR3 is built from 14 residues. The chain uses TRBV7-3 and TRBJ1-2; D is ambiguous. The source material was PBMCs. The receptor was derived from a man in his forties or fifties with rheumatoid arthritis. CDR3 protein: CASSLGEGSYGYTF. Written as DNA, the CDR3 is TGTGCCAGCAGCTTAGGCGAGGGCAGCTATGGCTACACCTTC. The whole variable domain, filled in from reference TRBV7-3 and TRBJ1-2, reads GAGVSQTPSNKVTEKGKYVELRCDPISGHTALYWYRQSLGQGPEFLIYFQGTGAADDSGLPNDRFFAVRPEGSVSTLKIQRTERGDSAVYLCASSLGEGSYGYTFGSGTRLTVV.